The subject of this entry is one TCR beta chain. Antigen specificity is unknown. The table came from immunoSEQ multiplex PCR; TCRdb's copy has only in-frame clones and leaves some out. The sample contains under 20,000 clones, more than 75% of which appear only once. This CDR3 has 14 amino acids. CDR1 and CDR2 (germline): MNHEY, SVGAGI. Losses at the gene ends were 0 bases for V and 4 bases for J; bases not matched to a gene: 2. The record originates from a study of CD4 T cells in relation to SARS-CoV-2 and coronaviruses. Study in general: Controls used an HIV-1 Nef peptide pool or no peptide.

Study-level findings and limits: Samples before the pandemic and after infection were not matched within any donor. Crossreactivity was assessed only for spike protein, not other viral proteins.

Unexposed donor CD4+ T cells date from about 2011-2018, before the COVID-19 pandemic. CD4+ T cells were isolated from the cells after 10 days of culture. On days 3 and 7, cultures got half fresh IL-2 medium. The sequenced sample consisted of CD4+ T cells from PBMCs, cultured in vitro. This sequence was found in a human donor in good health. The chain employs TRBV6-5 and TRBJ1-2; 7 bases fit TRBD1. CDR3 nucleotides: TGTGCCAGCAGTTACTCGGAGGGGGCCTATGGCTACACCTTC. Its translation is CASSYSEGAYGYTF.